This entry features one T cell receptor (beta chain) sequence. Its cognate antigen is unknown. Each CDR3 protein gets one entry after TCRdb re-called the RT-PCR reads with MiXCR. The sample has more than 450,000 distinct CDR3 sequences; around 11% are singletons. The data derive from a study of response to subunit inactivated influenza vaccine. Study-level findings and limits: After each seasonal influenza vaccination, few new T cells are recruited, the authors suggested.

Germline CDR1 reads SGHDT; CDR2 reads YYEEEE. The CDR3 length is 15 residues. The V segment lost 7 bases and the J segment 0 bases; nucleotides outside the gene matches: 9. V is TRBV5-6 and J is TRBJ2-5, with 7 positions matching TRBD2. The source material was PBMCs from blood, sampled on the day of vaccination. This receptor was identified in a man over 45 who received an inactivated influenza vaccine. CDR3 bases: TGTGCCAGCGGTGCCGTTGGGGGGGACCAAGAGACCCAGTACTTC. Protein sequence: CASGAVGGDQETQYF.